This passage covers 26 T cell receptor beta chains from one sample sequenced in a study of blood T cell repertoires in COVID-19. The method was immunoSEQ multiplex PCR; TCRdb's version includes in-frame clones alone and lacks a portion of them. The table has 160,000 or so clones, under 90% seen once. Specimen: peripheral blood. The receptors stem from an elderly woman with acute or convalescent COVID-19.

CDR3 sequence (DNA): TGTGCCAGCAGCTTAGATAACCGACTAGCGGGGTCTGAGGAGCAGTTCTTC. This translates into CASSLDNRLAGSEEQFF. The J gene is TRBJ2-1, the V gene TRBV7-8; TRBD2 matches at 11 bases. Germline assignment: CDR1 SGHVS and CDR2 FQNEAQ. V was pared by 1 base and J by 10 bases, with 12 bases of the junction left unmatched. The CDR3 consists of 17 residues.

This sequence joins TRBV10-1 and TRBJ2-7; maybe TRBD2 (5 bases). The CDR3 is made up of 12 amino acids. V was cut by 10 bases and J by 2 bases, with 12 bases left in between. CDR1 is WNHNN and CDR2 is SYGVQD in the germline V gene (reference sequence). CDR3 loop: CATGPGTYEQYF. DNA for the CDR3: TGCGCCACCGGGCCGGGAACCTACGAGCAGTACTTC.

The chain combines TRBV29-1 with TRBJ2-3; 7 positions match TRBD1. Looked up from germline, CDR1 is SQVTM and CDR2 is ANQGSEA. V was clipped by 6 bases and J by 2 bases; unmatched bases: 5. The CDR3 contains 13 residues. The CDR3 DNA follows: TGCAGCGTCTGGACAGGTCTCACAGATACGCAGTATTTT. Amino acid sequence: CSVWTGLTDTQYF.

The chain has TRBV7-2 and TRBJ1-2, with D maybe TRBD1 (5 bases). CDR3 length equals 14 residues. V gave up 1 base and J gave up 4 bases, with 10 bases separating them. CDR1 and CDR2 from the germline V gene are SGHTA and FQGNSA. CDR3: CASSLGADSYGYTF. The CDR3 DNA reads TGTGCCAGCAGCTTAGGCGCTGACAGCTATGGCTACACCTTC.

The chain joins TRBV19 to TRBJ1-5; tentative D call: TRBD1 (5 bases). V shed 3 bases and J shed 1 base, with 13 bases lying between them. Per germline, CDR1 LNHDA and CDR2 SQIVND (reference sequence). This CDR3 has 16 residues. Written as DNA, the CDR3 is TGTGCCAGTAGTATTTCCCCCGACAGAAGCAATCAGCCCCAGCATTTT. The encoded protein is CASSISPDRSNQPQHF.

The chain recombines TRBV28 with TRBJ2-3; 12 nucleotides match TRBD2. Germline V gene data show CDR1 as MDHEN and CDR2 as SYDVKM. V was pared by 5 bases and J by 2 bases, with 2 bases of the junction left unmatched. The CDR3 is made up of 15 amino acids. The CDR3 loop reads CASSPSGRATDTQYF. The CDR3 nucleotides read TGTGCCAGCAGTCCTAGCGGGAGGGCCACAGATACGCAGTATTTT.

The rearrangement links TRBV28 to TRBJ1-5; no firm D call. V was shortened by 5 bases and J by 5 bases, with 16 bases between the two germline ends. The CDR3 has 15 amino acids. The germline gives CDR1 MDHEN, CDR2 SYDVKM. The CDR3 spells CASSLTPDPDQPQHF. The CDR3 DNA sequence: TGTGCCAGCAGTCTTACGCCCGATCCAGATCAGCCCCAGCATTTT.

This chain joins TRBV3-1 (or the pseudogene TRBV3-2) and TRBJ2-1; no clear D. V lost 4 bases, J lost 0 bases, and 10 bases lay in between. Germline lookup yields CDR1 LGHDT and CDR2 YNNKEL (reference sequence). The CDR3 totals 15 residues. The DNA for the CDR3 is TGTGCCAGCAGCCTGCTTACTACCTCCTACAATGAGCAGTTCTTC. Protein sequence: CASSLLTTSYNEQFF.

J is TRBJ1-3 and V is TRBV28; 11 bases map to TRBD1. Germline V gives CDR1 MDHEN, CDR2 SYDVKM. This CDR3 has 13 residues. CDR3 sequence reads: CAGQGALGNTIYF. The CDR3 coding sequence is TGTGCTGGACAGGGGGCGCTAGGAAACACCATATATTTT.

This chain joins TRBV2 and TRBJ2-5; 10 bases are a match to TRBD1. Germline assignment: CDR1 SNHLY and CDR2 FYNNEI. The CDR3 is 18 residues long. V shed 4 bases, J shed 1 base, and the junction held 12 bases outside the gene matches. This CDR3 reads CASSAWGQGTNFQETQYF. The CDR3 DNA reads as TGTGCCAGCAGTGCCTGGGGACAGGGGACGAATTTCCAAGAGACCCAGTACTTC.

This clone was counted once. J is TRBJ2-7 and V is TRBV6-5; D might be TRBD2 (5 bases). Germline V gene data show CDR1 as MNHEY and CDR2 as SVGAGI. The CDR3 runs to 13 residues. Trimming removed 4 bases at V and 2 bases at J, with 9 bases between. CDR3 sequence: CASSWGAAYEQYF. DNA for the CDR3: TGTGCCAGCAGTTGGGGAGCCGCCTACGAGCAGTACTTC.

This chain links TRBV11-2 with TRBJ2-2; weak D call: TRBD2 (6 bases). The germline CDR1 and CDR2 sequences are SGHAT and FQNNGV. The V end was cut by 0 bases, the J end by 10 bases, with 9 bases between. The CDR3 is made up of 13 amino acids. CDR3 sequence reads: CASSLEGLEELFF. In nucleotides, the CDR3 is TGTGCCAGCAGCTTAGAGGGACTTGAGGAGCTGTTTTTT.

The rearrangement joins TRBV13 to TRBJ2-7; 8 bases match TRBD1. The junction had 10 bases not matched to a gene; V was cut back by 6 bases and J by 3 bases. The CDR3 has 15 amino acids. The germline gives CDR1 PRHDT, CDR2 FYEKMQ (reference sequence). The CDR3 DNA reads TGTGCCAGCAGTGATGGACAGGGAGACCTCTACGAGCAGTACTTC. Its translation is CASSDGQGDLYEQYF.

V is TRBV4-2 and J is TRBJ1-4, with TRBD1 matching over 7 bases. Germline loops: CDR1 LGHNA, CDR2 YNFKEQ. Losses at the gene ends were 2 bases for V and 6 bases for J; bases not matched to a gene: 6. The CDR3 runs 15 residues. This CDR3 reads CASSQTGTVDEKLFF. The CDR3 coding sequence is TGTGCCAGCAGCCAAACCGGGACAGTGGATGAAAAACTGTTTTTT.

The CDR3 sequence is CASSPGGTTNEKLFF. Here the CDR3 DNA reads TGTGCCAGCAGTCCGGGGGGAACAACTAATGAAAAACTGTTTTTT. V usage is TRBV28 and J usage is TRBJ1-4; TRBD1 is a possible D gene (5 bases). V dropped 5 bases and J dropped 0 bases, with 10 bases sitting between them. The germline CDR1 and CDR2 sequences are MDHEN and SYDVKM. The CDR3 extends over 15 amino acids.

The rearrangement links TRBV5-1 to TRBJ2-5, with a possible D match to TRBD2 (5 bases). Germline V CDR1 and CDR2: SGHRS, YFSETQ. This CDR3 is built from 15 residues. Trimming took 4 bases from V and 3 from J, leaving 16 bases between them. CDR3 residues: CASSRVLQREETQYF. In DNA, the CDR3 is TGCGCCAGCAGCCGGGTACTACAGAGGGAAGAGACCCAGTACTTC.

This chain joins TRBV5-4 and TRBJ1-1; no firm D call. This CDR3 is built from 14 residues. Trimming shortened V by 4 bases and J by 6 bases, and 16 bases separated the two germline ends. Germline V gene data show CDR1 as SGHNT and CDR2 as YYREEE (reference sequence). The CDR3 nucleotides are TGTGCCAGCAGCCTCTCCCCACAGACGGCTGAAGCTTTCTTT. It is translated as CASSLSPQTAEAFF.

This rearrangement joins TRBV3-1 (or the pseudogene TRBV3-2) to TRBJ2-5; TRBD2 aligns across 7 bases. The junction had 0 bases not matched to a gene; V was cut back by 1 base and J by 7 bases. The CDR3 extends over 12 amino acids. CDR1 is LGHDT and CDR2 is YNNKEL in the germline V gene (reference sequence). CDR3 bases: TGTGCCAGCAGCCAAGGGGAGGGGACCCAGTACTTC. The encoded protein is CASSQGEGTQYF.

The rearrangement links TRBV5-5 to TRBJ2-7, with TRBD2 matching over 10 bases. CDR3 length equals 14 residues. Germline-derived CDR1 and CDR2 are SGHKS and YYEKEE (reference sequence). J gave up 7 bases and V 1 base, and 5 bases lay outside the gene matches. For the CDR3, the DNA is TGTGCCAGCAGCTTGTATCCTAGCGGGGGTGAGCAGTACTTC. It yields the protein CASSLYPSGGEQYF.

The rearrangement uses TRBV7-9 and TRBJ2-7; 9 bases are a match to TRBD1. Unmatched junction bases numbered 5, after V lost 5 bases and J lost 3 bases. Germline CDR1 is SEHNR and CDR2 is FQNEAQ (reference sequence). The CDR3 loop spans 14 amino acids. Here the CDR3 DNA reads TGTGCCAGCAGCCCGGGACAGGGTGTCTACGAGCAGTACTTC. It yields the protein CASSPGQGVYEQYF.

The rearrangement joins TRBV30 to TRBJ1-1; D unresolved. Per germline, CDR1 GTSNPN and CDR2 SVGIG (reference sequence). Trimming removed 1 base at V and 0 bases at J, with 9 bases between. The CDR3 loop spans 14 amino acids. In nucleotides, the CDR3 is TGTGCCTGGAGTGCCGGACTGATGAACACTGAAGCTTTCTTT. Translating gives CAWSAGLMNTEAFF.

In this sample, this clone turned up once. CDR3 sequence (DNA): TGTGCCAGCAGCGTTTCTCCGGGACACCTACCTTACGAGCAGTACTTC. Protein sequence: CASSVSPGHLPYEQYF. The chain combines TRBV9 with TRBJ2-7; D perhaps matches TRBD1 (6 bases). The germline V gene has CDR1 SGDLS and CDR2 YYNGEE. V lost 2 bases and J 4 bases, leaving 19 bases between the germline ends. The CDR3 is made up of 16 amino acids.

V and J are TRBV21-1 and TRBJ2-2; the table calls TRBD1, which could not be checked here. TRBV21-1 is an annotated pseudogene. The CDR3 has 16 amino acids. The CDR3, as DNA: TGTGCCAGCAGCCCCCGGACAGGGGGTTGGGCCGGGGAGCTGTTTTTT. Amino acid sequence: CASSPRTGGWAGELFF.

For this clone: Other DNA sequences of this sample code for an identical CDR3. The J gene is TRBJ1-2, the V gene TRBV29-1, with TRBD1 as a possible D gene (6 bases). Germline-derived CDR1 and CDR2 are SQVTM and ANQGSEA. The V end was cut by 5 bases, the J end by 4 bases, with 11 bases between. The CDR3 length is 12 residues. The CDR3 DNA reads as TGCAGCGTTCGCGGACAGTTCTATGGCTACACCTTC. Translated, it gives CSVRGQFYGYTF.

The gene calls are TRBV7-2 and TRBJ1-2; perhaps TRBD1 as D (6 bases). V was trimmed by 1 base and J by 3 bases, leaving 12 bases between them. This CDR3 is built from 15 residues. Germline V gives CDR1 SGHTA, CDR2 FQGNSA. Here the CDR3 DNA reads TGTGCCAGCAGCTTAGTTGTAGGGGGATACTATGGCTACACCTTC. Amino acid sequence: CASSLVVGGYYGYTF.

J is TRBJ2-3 and V is TRBV6-2 or TRBV6-3; 7 nucleotides align to TRBD2. Trimming removed 0 bases from V and 2 bases from J; junction bases left unmatched: 2. The CDR3 consists of 15 residues. Germline lookup yields CDR1 MNHEY and CDR2 SVGEGT. The DNA of the CDR3 is TGTGCCAGCAGTTACTCGGGAGGGTTCACAGATACGCAGTATTTT. This codes for CASSYSGGFTDTQYF.